The 16 T cell receptor beta chains below come from one sample, sequenced in a study of T cells in Graves' hyperthyroidism and ophthalmopathy. Regions amplified from RNA transcripts were the TCR beta CDR3 regions. An initial round of RT-PCR targeting the TCR CDR3 relied on the HTBI primer set. TCRdb independently ran MiXCR on the multiplex PCR reads; one entry per CDR3 protein. This sample yields under 350,000 distinct CDR3 sequences, of which 25% to 30% are seen a single time; around 28% belongs to the top ten. What was sequenced was blood. These receptors came from a man aged 40-50 years with Graves' hyperthyroidism that later progressed to Graves' ophthalmopathy.

This clonotype was picked up many times. The chain links TRBV4-1 to TRBJ2-7; D possibly corresponds to TRBD2 (5 bases). V was shortened by 1 base and J by 5 bases, with 18 bases between the two germline ends. CDR1 and CDR2 (germline): MGHRA, YSYEKL. This CDR3 spans 16 amino acids. The CDR3 reads CASSQVPRGSRHEQYF. The CDR3 DNA reads as TGCGCCAGCAGCCAAGTCCCTCGTGGGAGCAGGCACGAGCAGTACTTC.

This clonotype is labeled large (0.1 to 1%). The chain has TRBV6-1 and TRBJ2-5, with TRBD2 matching over 10 bases. In germline, CDR1 is MNHNS, CDR2 SASEGT. J lost 5 bases, V lost 2 bases, and 17 bases had no gene match. The CDR3 runs 19 residues. CDR3 coding DNA: TGTGCCAGCAGTGAATTATCGAGCGGGAGGACTAGCGGAAGGGAGACCCAGTACTTC. Its protein is CASSELSSGRTSGRETQYF.

This clonotype showed up many times. This rearrangement joins TRBV6-5 to TRBJ1-2; D is uncertain. The CDR3 contains 16 residues. Germline lookup yields CDR1 MNHEY and CDR2 SVGAGI. The V end lost 0 bases, the J end lost 0 bases, and 11 bases lay between the germline ends. Here the CDR3 DNA reads TGTGCCAGCAGTTACTCCGTCACGGTAGCTAACTATGGCTACACCTTC. Translated: CASSYSVTVANYGYTF.

The chain carries TRBV27 and TRBJ2-7, with D perhaps TRBD2 (5 bases). CDR1 is MNHEY and CDR2 is SMNVEV in the germline V gene (reference sequence). Trimming shortened V by 4 bases and J by 7 bases, and 14 bases separated the two germline ends. This CDR3 is built from 13 residues. CDR3: CASSYKPEREQYF. The DNA for the CDR3 is TGTGCCAGCAGTTACAAACCTGAGCGGGAGCAGTACTTC.

The chain has TRBV5-6 and TRBJ2-2; D gene unclear. This CDR3 has 12 amino acids. V lost 0 bases and J lost 6, with 3 bases in between. Germline V lookup: CDR1 SGHDT, CDR2 YYEEEE. The CDR3 DNA reads as TGTGCCAGCAGCTTGGACCCCGGGGAGCTGTTTTTT. Translated, it gives CASSLDPGELFF.

This clonotype was seen ten or more times. The chain is built from TRBV27 and TRBJ1-2; 8 bases line up with TRBD1. V lost 7 bases, J lost 0 bases, and 10 bases stayed unmatched. CDR1 and CDR2 from the germline V gene are MNHEY and SMNVEV (reference sequence). The CDR3 covers 16 residues. The CDR3 loop is CASTKAGGRANYGYTF. In DNA form, the CDR3 reads TGTGCCAGCACCAAAGCAGGGGGCAGAGCTAACTATGGCTACACCTTC.

This clonotype occurred many times. This rearrangement joins TRBV7-9 to TRBJ2-5; 8 nucleotides align to TRBD2. This CDR3 has 14 residues. Germline assignment: CDR1 SEHNR and CDR2 FQNEAQ (reference sequence). After removal of 3 bases from V and 6 bases from J, the junction contained 6 bases not matched to a gene. CDR3 region: CASSLSGGLQTQYF. CDR3 sequence (DNA): TGTGCCAGCAGCTTGTCGGGAGGGTTACAGACCCAGTACTTC.

This clonotype was counted at least ten times. The chain joins TRBV30 to TRBJ1-1; no clear D. V lost 1 base to trimming and J lost 0 bases, with 9 bases between them. The CDR3 extends over 14 amino acids. Germline V lookup: CDR1 GTSNPN, CDR2 SVGIG (reference sequence). The CDR3 coding sequence is TGTGCCTGGAGTGGGCAGGCCATGAACACTGAAGCTTTCTTT. Translating gives CAWSGQAMNTEAFF. The variable domain in full, completed from reference TRBV30 and TRBJ1-1, reads SQTIHQWPATLVQPVGSPLSLECTVEGTSNPNLYWYRQAAGRGLQLLFYSVGIGQISSEVPQNLSASRPQDRQFILSSKKLLLSDSGFYLCAWSGQAMNTEAFFGQGTRLTVV.

The chain recombines TRBV12-3 or TRBV12-4 with TRBJ2-7; D gene unclear. This CDR3 has 12 amino acids. V gave up 3 bases and J gave up 6 bases, with 9 bases separating them. The CDR3 sequence: CASSLVGPEQYF. The CDR3 DNA reads TGTGCCAGCAGTTTGGTCGGGCCCGAGCAGTACTTC.

This clonotype was picked up many times. The chain is built from TRBV7-9 and TRBJ1-6; no clear D gene. The germline CDR1 and CDR2 sequences are SEHNR and FQNEAQ (reference sequence). V shed 1 base and J shed 2 bases, with 21 bases lying between them. The length of the CDR3 is 20 residues. The CDR3 DNA sequence: TGTGCCAGCAGCTTAGTAGGTTCTAGAGGACGTACCGCCTATAATTCACCCCTCCACTTT. Translation gives CASSLVGSRGRTAYNSPLHF.

In its sample, this clonotype was seen many times. The chain has TRBV29-1 and TRBJ2-7, with a tentative D call TRBD1 (6 bases). This CDR3 has 13 residues. V was clipped by 0 bases and J by 6 bases, with 12 bases between them. Per the germline V gene, CDR1 is SQVTM and CDR2 is ANQGSEA. CDR3 coding DNA: TGCAGCGTTGAAGACTCCGGGACAATCGAGCAGTACTTC. Translation gives CSVEDSGTIEQYF.

The gene calls are TRBV12-3 or TRBV12-4 and TRBJ1-5; no firm D call. The CDR3 is made up of 13 amino acids. The V and J ends lost 0 bases and 7 bases respectively, with 7 bases between them. The CDR3 here is CASSLAWVQPQHF. Written as DNA, the CDR3 is TGTGCCAGCAGTTTAGCGTGGGTCCAGCCCCAGCATTTT.

This clonotype was recorded at least ten times. The chain carries TRBV2 and TRBJ1-5; D perhaps matches TRBD1 (6 bases). V dropped 4 bases and J dropped 5 bases, with 18 bases sitting between them. The length of the CDR3 is 16 residues. Germline loops: CDR1 SNHLY, CDR2 FYNNEI. CDR3 loop: CASSAGALQNHQPQHF. CDR3 nucleotide sequence: TGTGCCAGCAGTGCGGGGGCGCTGCAGAACCATCAGCCCCAGCATTTT.

The V call is TRBV11-2, the J call TRBJ2-7; no clear D gene. Germline-derived CDR1 and CDR2 are SGHAT and FQNNGV. Trimming took 0 bases from V and 4 from J, leaving 7 bases between them. This CDR3 is 13 amino acids long. CDR3 bases: TGTGCCAGCAGCTTAGAAGGGCTGTACGAGCAGTACTTC. Its protein is CASSLEGLYEQYF.

CDR3 DNA sequence: TGTGCCAGCAGTAGTAGGGTGATGAGCAATCAGCCCCAGCATTTT. Its translation is CASSSRVMSNQPQHF. The rearrangement links TRBV28 to TRBJ1-5; the D is unclear. This CDR3 region has 15 residues. Between the trimmed V and J ends, which lost 5 bases and 1 base, there was a span of 12 bases. The germline CDR1 and CDR2 sequences are MDHEN and SYDVKM.

This clonotype was counted ten times or more. This chain connects TRBV27 to TRBJ1-1; D gene ambiguous. V was shortened by 3 bases and J by 3 bases, with 11 bases between the two germline ends. CDR3 size: 14 residues. Looked up from germline, CDR1 is MNHEY and CDR2 is SMNVEV (reference sequence). CDR3 loop: CASSFSGTDTEAFF. For the CDR3, the DNA is TGTGCCAGCAGTTTCTCGGGTACGGACACTGAAGCTTTCTTT.